This entry lists 12 T cell receptor beta chains sequenced from one sample in a study of cytomegalovirus exposure and HLA in healthy donors. PCR was performed using 60 Vbeta and 13 Jbeta primers. Sequencing was performed with immunoSEQ multiplex PCR; in TCRdb, only in-frame clones are kept and a portion is missing. This table holds some 28,000 clones. The sample comprised PBMCs. These receptors all stem from a man aged 30 to 39 in good health and CMV-seronegative.

The rearrangement uses TRBV7-6 and TRBJ2-6; 7 nucleotides line up with TRBD1. With V trimmed by 2 bases and J by 4 bases, 8 bases remained unmatched. Germline values: CDR1 SGHVS, CDR2 FNYEAQ. This CDR3 spans 17 amino acids. CDR3 amino acids: CASSLRDRGMGANVLTF. For the CDR3, the DNA is TGTGCCAGCAGCTTAAGGGACAGAGGGATGGGGGCCAACGTCCTGACTTTC.

This chain links TRBV23-1 with TRBJ2-5; tentatively, D is TRBD2 (5 bases). TRBV23-1 is an ORF, with its function uncertain. This CDR3 has 15 residues. The chain's CDR3 is CGLEALGGEVETQYF. DNA for the CDR3: TGCGGCCTGGAGGCTCTCGGCGGTGAGGTAGAGACCCAGTACTTC.

This CDR3 is CASSSYSGRAKETQYF. The CDR3, as DNA: TGTGCCAGTAGTAGCTATAGCGGGAGGGCCAAAGAGACCCAGTACTTC. This chain links TRBV19 with TRBJ2-5; 11 bases are shared with TRBD2. This CDR3 has 16 amino acids. V was pared by 4 bases and J by 3 bases, with 7 bases of the junction left unmatched. The germline CDR1 and CDR2 sequences are LNHDA and SQIVND (reference sequence).

The CDR3: CAWSVRDLHNNEQFF. For the CDR3, the DNA is TGTGCCTGGAGTGTACGCGACTTGCATAACAATGAGCAGTTCTTC. The rearrangement joins TRBV30 to TRBJ2-1; D unresolved. This CDR3 comprises 15 residues. Trimming removed 0 bases at V and 5 bases at J, with 14 bases between. Germline V lookup: CDR1 GTSNPN, CDR2 SVGIG (reference sequence).

This chain links TRBV11-2 with TRBJ2-1; TRBD2 matches at 9 bases. The CDR3 covers 16 residues. Germline CDR1 SGHAT, CDR2 FQNNGV. V was pared by 3 bases and J by 3 bases, with 6 bases of the junction left unmatched. CDR3 sequence: CASSFTGLANYNEQFF. The CDR3 nucleotides read TGTGCCAGCAGCTTCACGGGACTAGCAAACTACAATGAGCAGTTCTTC. The entire variable domain, with the rest obtained from reference TRBV11-2 and TRBJ2-1, is as follows: EAGVAQSPRYKIIEKRQSVAFWCNPISGHATLYWYQQILGQGPKLLIQFQNNGVVDDSQLPKDRFSAERLKGVDSTLKIQPAKLEDSAVYLCASSFTGLANYNEQFFGPGTRLTVL.

The chain joins TRBV2 to TRBJ1-4; D is perhaps TRBD1 (6 bases). Germline values: CDR1 SNHLY, CDR2 FYNNEI. Trimming removed 4 bases at V and 4 bases at J, with 10 bases between. The CDR3 contains 14 residues. Written as DNA, the CDR3 is TGTGCCAGCAGTGTCGGGGACATTAATGAAAAACTGTTTTTT. It specifies CASSVGDINEKLFF.

This chain connects TRBV11-3 to TRBJ2-1, with D unresolved. Germline V CDR1 and CDR2: SGHNT, YENEEA. CDR3 length equals 13 residues. V was trimmed by 0 bases and J by 8 bases, leaving 8 bases between them. The chain's CDR3 is CASSLDLEDEQFF. The CDR3 DNA reads TGTGCCAGCAGCTTAGATTTAGAGGATGAGCAGTTCTTC.

The V and J genes are TRBV4-2 and TRBJ1-6; TRBD1 matches 9 bases. V trimming: 1 base; J trimming: 0 bases; junction bases outside the gene matches: 10. Per the germline V gene, CDR1 is LGHNA and CDR2 is YNFKEQ. This CDR3 region has 20 residues. This CDR3 is CASSQVPGQGPSSYNSPLHF. In DNA form, the CDR3 reads TGTGCCAGCAGCCAAGTCCCGGGACAGGGTCCTAGCTCCTATAATTCACCCCTCCACTTT.

The chain combines TRBV25-1 with TRBJ2-2; D might be TRBD1 (6 bases). The ends were cut back, 3 bases at V and 1 base at J, with 12 bases in the middle. The CDR3 runs 16 residues. Germline assignment: CDR1 MGHDK and CDR2 SYGVNS. The CDR3 loop is CASSDYGQLNTGELFF. The CDR3 DNA sequence: TGTGCCAGCAGTGATTACGGACAGTTGAACACCGGGGAGCTGTTTTTT.

The chain is built from TRBV15 and TRBJ1-1; 7 positions agree with TRBD1. The CDR3 loop spans 14 amino acids. The trim removed 6 bases at V and 4 bases at J, leaving 8 bases unmatched. Germline assignment: CDR1 LNHNV and CDR2 YYDKDF (reference sequence). CDR3 sequence (DNA): TGTGCCACCAGGATCCGACAGGGTGGCACTGAAGCTTTCTTT. Protein: CATRIRQGGTEAFF.

This rearrangement joins TRBV30 to TRBJ2-5; 7 bases line up with TRBD1. Germline lookup yields CDR1 GTSNPN and CDR2 SVGIG (reference sequence). V dropped 3 bases and J dropped 5; count of bases not matched to a gene: 3. The CDR3 is made up of 12 amino acids. CDR3 sequence reads: CAWSATGETQYF. In DNA form, the CDR3 reads TGTGCCTGGAGCGCGACAGGGGAGACCCAGTACTTC.

The rearrangement links TRBV7-2 to TRBJ1-2, with D possibly being TRBD1 (5 bases). The CDR3 extends over 14 amino acids. Germline V gene sequence: CDR1 SGHTA, CDR2 FQGNSA. Between the trimmed V and J ends, which lost 5 bases and 4 bases, there was a span of 14 bases. In DNA form, the CDR3 reads TGTGCCAGCAGCCCTCTCTCGCAGGGCTATGGCTACACCTTC. Amino acids: CASSPLSQGYGYTF.